This T cell receptor beta chain derives from a study of technical replicates of blood from four donors. The J segment lost 12 bases and the V segment lost 3 bases, leaving 14 bases of the junction unmatched. Germline V CDR1 and CDR2: SGHTA, FQGTGA. There are 15 residues in the CDR3. Method: immunoSEQ multiplex PCR; TCRdb's copy keeps in-frame clones and lacks some. The sample consists of approximately 81,000 clones, roughly four fifths of them appearing once. This sequence originates from a human donor in good health. Some clones in this sample may be carry-over from other donors' samples. The chain is built from TRBV7-3 and TRBJ2-1; 7 positions match TRBD2. The sample comprised PBMCs. Here the CDR3 DNA reads TGTGCCAGCAGCTTGGGCGGACGCCCAGGCGGGAGGCAGTTCTTC. It encodes CASSLGGRPGGRQFF.